This note documents a single T cell receptor beta chain sequence. Participants were aged 18 to 89 years from about 25 US areas. Method: immunoSEQ multiplex PCR; TCRdb's copy keeps in-frame clones and lacks some. The repertoire holds 330,000 or so clones, with more than 75% as singletons. This sample is drawn from a study of blood T cell repertoires in COVID-19. Across the whole study: PBMCs, B-cell-depleted T cells, or T cells were the source of the cDNA or gDNA that made up the material.

This receptor was taken from a woman aged 30 to 39 who had recovered from COVID-19. The source material was PBMCs or T cells enriched from blood (not recorded which).

The CDR3, as DNA: TGTGCCAGCAGTTTGGGTCAGCGGCTGGGGACGCAGTATTTT. Translating it yields CASSLGQRLGTQYF. The V gene is TRBV28, the J gene TRBJ2-3; perhaps TRBD2 as D (5 bases). From germline, CDR1 is MDHEN and CDR2 SYDVKM. The CDR3 is 14 residues long. The V end lost 3 bases, the J end lost 9 bases, and 16 bases lay between the germline ends.